The clone carrying this T cell receptor beta chain was detected a few times. The antigen remains unidentified. The 5'RACE method, run with constant-segment primers, produced TCR alpha and TCR beta cDNA libraries (carrying sample barcodes and UMIs). MiXCR, run by TCRdb on the 5' RACE reads, gives a single entry per CDR3 protein. In the table there are over 450,000 distinct CDR3 sequences, about a fifth of which are singletons. This record belongs to a study of T-cell memory formation after mild COVID-19. Study-wide background: TCR clusters showed largely donor specificity. Points from the study as a whole: Memory cells collected pre-infection included some clones that later responded, suggesting cross-reactive memory joined. Clones shrinking between day 15 and 85 showed a balanced CD4/CD8 split, and those that grew later tilted toward CD4+.

Sequencing used PBMCs or a T cell subset sorted from them (not recorded which). The source is an adult woman who had mild COVID-19 (a few samples of this study predate the infection). Cell type and time point are not known.

The CDR3 sequence: CASTPQSEPNYGYTF. CDR3 sequence (DNA): TGTGCCAGCACCCCTCAGAGCGAGCCGAACTATGGCTACACCTTC. This rearrangement joins TRBV4-2 to TRBJ1-2; D not certain. The germline V and J ends were trimmed by 7 bases and 2 bases, with 17 bases remaining between them. CDR3 length: 15 amino acids. The germline V gene has CDR1 LGHNA and CDR2 YNFKEQ.